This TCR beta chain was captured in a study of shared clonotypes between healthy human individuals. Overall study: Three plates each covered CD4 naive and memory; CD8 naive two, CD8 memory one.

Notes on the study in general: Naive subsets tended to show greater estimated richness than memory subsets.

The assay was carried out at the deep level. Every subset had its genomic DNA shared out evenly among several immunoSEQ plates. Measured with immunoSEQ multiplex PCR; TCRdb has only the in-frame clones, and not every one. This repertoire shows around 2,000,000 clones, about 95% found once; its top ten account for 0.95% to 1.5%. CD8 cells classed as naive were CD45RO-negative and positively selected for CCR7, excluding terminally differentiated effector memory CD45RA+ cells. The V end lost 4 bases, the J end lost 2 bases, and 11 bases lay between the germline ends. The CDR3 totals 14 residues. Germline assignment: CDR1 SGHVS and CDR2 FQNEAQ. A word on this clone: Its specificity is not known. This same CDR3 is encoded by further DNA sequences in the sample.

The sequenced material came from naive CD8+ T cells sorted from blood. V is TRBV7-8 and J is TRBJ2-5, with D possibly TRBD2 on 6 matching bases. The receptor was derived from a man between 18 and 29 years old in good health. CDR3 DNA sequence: TGTGCCAGCAGCTCTCCCGGGGGTCAAGAGACCCAGTACTTC. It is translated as CASSSPGGQETQYF. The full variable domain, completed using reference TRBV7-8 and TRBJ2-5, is GAGVSQSPRYKVAKRGQDVALRCDPISGHVSLFWYQQALGQGPEFLTYFQNEAQLDKSGLPSDRFFAERPEGSVSTLKIQRTQQEDSAVYLCASSSPGGQETQYFGPGTRLLVL.